What follows is one TCR beta chain and its context. Antigen unknown. V was cut by 6 bases and J by 5 bases, with 10 bases left in between. The CDR3 is made up of 13 amino acids. Germline lookup yields CDR1 PRHDT and CDR2 FYEKMQ (reference sequence). This sample was included in a study of cytomegalovirus exposure and HLA in healthy donors. Study-wide background: Counted in an early data release were about 85 million unique TCRs from HLA-typed donors. General study results and limits: Indistinguishable V segments, including TRBV6-2 and TRBV6-3, were excluded.

The PCR employed 60 Vbeta primers together with 13 Jbeta primers. Produced via immunoSEQ multiplex PCR; TCRdb's table is partial and in-frame only. The sample shows over 90,000 clones, roughly 74% of them seen only once. Sequencing was done on a sample of PBMCs. The TCR originated in a female donor in good health and CMV-seropositive. The genes are TRBV13 and TRBJ2-2; D perhaps matches TRBD1 (5 bases). CDR3 sequence (DNA): TGTGCCAGCAGACAAAGGGGAACCGGGGAGCTGTTTTTT. Translating it yields CASRQRGTGELFF.